One sample yielded the 26 T cell receptor beta chains listed below, sequenced in a study of blood T cell repertoires in COVID-19. Profiling relied on immunoSEQ multiplex PCR, and the TCRdb table lists in-frame clones only, not all of them. The repertoire includes about 120,000 clones, over 60% of them detected once, and about 39% sits in the top ten. Sample: peripheral blood. These receptors were taken from a middle-aged man with active or convalescent COVID-19.

The rearrangement uses TRBV19 and TRBJ1-2; TRBD1 matches 10 bases. The CDR3 length is 15 residues. V dropped 7 bases and J dropped 7; count of bases not matched to a gene: 12. Germline loops: CDR1 LNHDA, CDR2 SQIVND (reference sequence). The CDR3 coding sequence is TGTGCCAGTAAGACAGGGGGCAATGAGTTAGGTGGCTACACCTTC. It translates to CASKTGGNELGGYTF.

This clone was seen more than once but under ten times. The V call is TRBV2, the J call TRBJ2-2, with 10 nucleotides matching TRBD2. The CDR3 covers 16 residues. V was clipped by 2 bases and J by 3 bases; unmatched bases: 3. CDR1 is SNHLY and CDR2 is FYNNEI in the germline V gene. CDR3 nucleotides: TGTGCCAGCAGTGAAAGCGGGAGGGCCGACACCGGGGAGCTGTTTTTT. Protein product: CASSESGRADTGELFF. Using reference TRBV2 and TRBJ2-2 for the parts outside the CDR3, the full variable domain is EPEVTQTPSHQVTQMGQEVILRCVPISNHLYFYWYRQILGQKVEFLVSFYNNEISEKSEIFDDQFSVERPDGSNFTLKIRSTKLEDSAMYFCASSESGRADTGELFFGEGSRLTVL.

V is TRBV12-3 or TRBV12-4 and J is TRBJ2-5; no clear D gene. The V end was cut by 2 bases, the J end by 5 bases, with 9 bases between. The CDR3 is 13 amino acids. The DNA for the CDR3 is TGTGCCAGCAGTTTACAACCCAGGGAGACCCAGTACTTC. Translation gives CASSLQPRETQYF.

This chain uses TRBV5-4 with TRBJ1-2; tentative D call: TRBD1 (6 bases). From germline, CDR1 is SGHNT and CDR2 YYREEE (reference sequence). CDR3 length: 15 residues. V lost 4 bases, J lost 5 bases, and 18 bases lay in between. The CDR3 DNA reads as TGTGCCAGCAGCCCCCGGGGGGCGTCAGAATATGGCTACACCTTC. As protein: CASSPRGASEYGYTF.

This chain connects TRBV19 to TRBJ2-2; the match to TRBD1 covers 8 bases. The trim removed 1 base at V and 4 bases at J, leaving 5 bases unmatched. Germline V lookup: CDR1 LNHDA, CDR2 SQIVND (reference sequence). The CDR3 is 16 amino acids. DNA of the CDR3: TGTGCCAGTAGTATAGGAGGCAGGGGGCTCACCGGGGAGCTGTTTTTT. It encodes CASSIGGRGLTGELFF.

This clone showed up just a few times. The V and J genes are TRBV5-8 and TRBJ1-1, with D tentatively TRBD1 (5 bases). With 3 bases removed from V and 10 bases from J, the gap between germline ends came to 16 bases. CDR1 and CDR2 (germline): SGHTS, YDEGEE. This CDR3 region has 13 residues. CDR3 protein: CASSSGGLAGAFF. Here the CDR3 DNA reads TGTGCCAGCAGCTCCGGGGGACTCGCGGGAGCTTTCTTT.

This chain links TRBV6-1 with TRBJ1-1; D unclear. This CDR3 has 15 residues. The germline CDR1 and CDR2 sequences are MNHNS and SASEGT. V lost 1 base, J lost 2 bases, and 11 bases lay in between. Here the CDR3 reads CASSEVWAVNTEAFF. Written as DNA, the CDR3 is TGTGCCAGCAGTGAAGTGTGGGCAGTAAACACTGAAGCTTTCTTT.

The chain employs TRBV5-1 and TRBJ2-3; 8 bases agree with TRBD2. The CDR3 has 15 amino acids. Germline V lookup: CDR1 SGHRS, CDR2 YFSETQ. V was clipped by 0 bases and J by 2 bases; unmatched bases: 2. CDR3 amino acids: CASSLGRGATDTQYF. The CDR3 DNA reads as TGCGCCAGCAGCTTGGGGCGGGGGGCCACAGATACGCAGTATTTT.

The chain is built from TRBV28 and TRBJ1-2; D uncertain. Trimming cost V 6 bases and J 5 bases, with 13 bases left between them. The CDR3 is made up of 13 amino acids. Germline CDR1 reads MDHEN; CDR2 reads SYDVKM. Here the CDR3 reads CASRPPGDYGYTF. The CDR3 bases are TGTGCCAGCAGACCCCCCGGGGATTATGGCTACACCTTC.

V and J are TRBV19 and TRBJ2-5; 11 bases are shared with TRBD1. The V gene's germline CDR1 is LNHDA and CDR2 SQIVND (reference sequence). The V gene end was trimmed by 5 bases and the J gene end by 5 bases; junction bases not matched to a gene: 10. The CDR3 totals 16 residues. Written as DNA, the CDR3 is TGTGCCAGTAGTGCCCTGGACAGGGGGCGGGGGGAGACCCAGTACTTC. Translating it yields CASSALDRGRGETQYF.

The V and J genes are TRBV4-3 and TRBJ1-1; TRBD1 aligns across 7 bases. The germline V gene encodes CDR1 LGHNA and CDR2 YSLEER. The CDR3 contains 15 residues. Trimming removed 0 bases from V and 3 bases from J; junction bases left unmatched: 4. CDR3 protein: CASSQEARGDTEAFF. CDR3 nucleotides: TGCGCCAGCAGCCAAGAGGCCAGGGGGGACACTGAAGCTTTCTTT.

Here the CDR3 DNA reads TGTGCCAGCCTACAGGCGGCGCTGACTGAAGCTTTCTTT. Encoded protein: CASLQAALTEAFF. The V call is TRBV28, the J call TRBJ1-1, with a possible D match to TRBD1 (5 bases). Per the germline V gene, CDR1 is MDHEN and CDR2 is SYDVKM. This CDR3 region has 13 residues. The germline V and J ends were trimmed by 8 bases and 5 bases, with 15 bases remaining between them.

On this clone itself: Its ends do not fully match the called genes, so a read error is possible. J is TRBJ2-5 and V is TRBV7-7; 9 nucleotides match TRBD2. This CDR3 is built from 15 residues. The V gene's germline CDR1 is SSHAT and CDR2 FNYEAQ (reference sequence). The CDR3 spells CASSLILSGGETQYF. The CDR3 region has the DNA TGTGCTAGCAGCCTAATTCTGAGCGGGGGGGAGACCCAGTACTTC.

The chain joins TRBV19 to TRBJ1-4, with a weak D call TRBD1 (6 bases). In germline, CDR1 is LNHDA, CDR2 SQIVND (reference sequence). V gave up 8 bases and J gave up 6 bases, with 13 bases separating them. This CDR3 region has 13 residues. The CDR3 DNA reads TGTGCCAGTGCTGACAGGAAGGATGAAAAACTGTTTTTT. This translates into CASADRKDEKLFF.

Only one count was recorded for this clone. The rearrangement uses TRBV4-2 and TRBJ2-3; 14 nucleotides line up with TRBD2. The CDR3 is 16 residues long. The ends lost 4 bases at V and 3 bases at J; junction bases unmatched: 3. Germline V gene data show CDR1 as LGHNA and CDR2 as YNFKEQ. Here the CDR3 reads CASSLGTSGGTDTQYF. The DNA of the CDR3 is TGTGCCAGCAGCCTAGGGACTAGCGGGGGTACAGATACGCAGTATTTT.

V usage is TRBV12-3 or TRBV12-4 and J usage is TRBJ2-1; D is perhaps TRBD1 (6 bases). CDR3 length: 12 residues. Trimming removed 6 bases from V and 7 bases from J, with 10 bases in between. The CDR3 nucleotides read TGTGCCAGCAGAACCACAGGGAATGAGCAGTTCTTC. Translating gives CASRTTGNEQFF.

The rearrangement links TRBV7-9 to TRBJ2-1, with 7 bases fitting TRBD1. Germline CDR1 is SEHNR and CDR2 is FQNEAQ (reference sequence). V shed 6 bases, J shed 5 bases, and the junction held 4 bases outside the gene matches. This CDR3 comprises 13 residues. The DNA for the CDR3 is TGTGCCAGCAGTACCACAGGGGACAATGAGCAGTTCTTC. Its translation: CASSTTGDNEQFF.

The V and J genes are TRBV19 and TRBJ1-5; TRBD1 might be the D (5 bases). The CDR3 is made up of 13 amino acids. V shed 5 bases and J shed 4 bases, with 9 bases lying between them. Germline loops: CDR1 LNHDA, CDR2 SQIVND (reference sequence). The CDR3 coding sequence is TGTGCCAGTAGTGTCCAGGGAAATCAGCCCCAGCATTTT. This gives the protein CASSVQGNQPQHF. Using reference TRBV19 and TRBJ1-5 for the parts outside the CDR3, the full variable domain is DGGITQSPKYLFRKEGQNVTLSCEQNLNHDAMYWYRQDPGQGLRLIYYSQIVNDFQKGDIAEGYSVSREKKESFPLTVTSAQKNPTAFYLCASSVQGNQPQHFGDGTRLSIL.

The rearrangement links TRBV5-4 to TRBJ2-1; D might be TRBD2 (7 bases). The CDR3 runs 13 residues. Trimming stripped 4 bases from V and 10 bases from J, with 15 bases between. The germline V gene encodes CDR1 SGHNT and CDR2 YYREEE (reference sequence). The CDR3, as DNA: TGTGCCAGCAGCCTGAGGGGGGGCCAGGAGCAGTTCTTC. Translated: CASSLRGGQEQFF.

The V gene is TRBV7-2, the J gene TRBJ1-3; 9 positions agree with TRBD1. Trimming at V came to 5 bases and at J to 0 bases, leaving 5 bases not matched to a gene. The germline CDR1 and CDR2 sequences are SGHTA and FQGNSA. This CDR3 region has 16 residues. The DNA of the CDR3 is TGTGCCAGCAGCCCAACGACAGGGGGCTCTGGAAACACCATATATTTT. It translates to CASSPTTGGSGNTIYF. The full variable domain, in which reference TRBV7-2 and TRBJ1-3 provide the parts outside the CDR3, is GAGVSQSPSNKVTEKGKDVELRCDPISGHTALYWYRQSLGQGLEFLIYFQGNSAPDKSGLPSDRFSAERTGGSVSTLTIQRTQQEDSAVYLCASSPTTGGSGNTIYFGEGSWLTVV.

This sequence joins TRBV27 and TRBJ1-2; D is ambiguous. The V end was cut by 7 bases, the J end by 3 bases, with 9 bases between. Germline lookup yields CDR1 MNHEY and CDR2 SMNVEV (reference sequence). There are 12 residues in the CDR3. The CDR3 bases are TGTGCCAGCAAAAACTTCGACTATGGCTACACCTTC. This sequence encodes CASKNFDYGYTF.

This clone appeared a few times. The chain carries TRBV11-2 and TRBJ2-4, with D tentatively TRBD2 (5 bases). Trimming left V 1 base short and J 7 bases short, with 14 bases between. Germline V gene lookup returns CDR1 SGHAT and CDR2 FQNNGV. The CDR3 is 15 residues long. This CDR3 is CASSLGGGRGNIQYF. In DNA, the CDR3 is TGTGCCAGCAGCTTAGGAGGAGGTCGAGGGAACATTCAGTACTTC. The full variable domain, its missing parts supplied by reference TRBV11-2 and TRBJ2-4, is EAGVAQSPRYKIIEKRQSVAFWCNPISGHATLYWYQQILGQGPKLLIQFQNNGVVDDSQLPKDRFSAERLKGVDSTLKIQPAKLEDSAVYLCASSLGGGRGNIQYFGAGTRLSVL.

CDR3 in DNA: TGTGCCAGCAGCGTAGAAGCCGCGACAGGGGGTGGCTACACCTTC. It encodes CASSVEAATGGGYTF. The chain carries TRBV9 and TRBJ1-2; TRBD1 aligns across 9 bases. The germline CDR1 and CDR2 sequences are SGDLS and YYNGEE. V shed 0 bases, J shed 7 bases, and the junction held 7 bases outside the gene matches. The CDR3 has 15 residues.

The rearrangement uses TRBV5-1 and TRBJ2-1; TRBD1 aligns across 11 bases. The CDR3 spans 15 residues. V was pared by 4 bases and J by 4 bases, with 4 bases of the junction left unmatched. The germline V gene encodes CDR1 SGHRS and CDR2 YFSETQ. This CDR3 reads CASSIGQGAYNEQFF. CDR3 sequence (DNA): TGCGCCAGCAGCATCGGACAGGGGGCTTACAATGAGCAGTTCTTC. The whole variable domain, filled in from reference TRBV5-1 and TRBJ2-1, reads KAGVTQTPRYLIKTRGQQVTLSCSPISGHRSVSWYQQTPGQGLQFLFEYFSETQRNKGNFPGRFSGRQFSNSRSEMNVSTLELGDSALYLCASSIGQGAYNEQFFGPGTRLTVL.

This chain joins TRBV12-3 or TRBV12-4 and TRBJ1-1; unclear D gene. Trimming stripped 7 bases from V and 5 bases from J, with 11 bases between. This CDR3 has 12 amino acids. Written as DNA, the CDR3 is TGTGCCAGCAAGAGGGTGAGTACTGAAGCTTTCTTT. Translated: CASKRVSTEAFF.

The chain links TRBV6-5 to TRBJ1-2, with 7 nucleotides matching TRBD1. V dropped 4 bases and J dropped 6; count of bases not matched to a gene: 8. The CDR3 has 14 residues. Germline V gene sequence: CDR1 MNHEY, CDR2 SVGAGI. The CDR3 sequence: CASSLQGRLDGYTF. The CDR3 nucleotides are TGTGCCAGCAGTTTACAGGGGAGGCTGGATGGCTACACCTTC.